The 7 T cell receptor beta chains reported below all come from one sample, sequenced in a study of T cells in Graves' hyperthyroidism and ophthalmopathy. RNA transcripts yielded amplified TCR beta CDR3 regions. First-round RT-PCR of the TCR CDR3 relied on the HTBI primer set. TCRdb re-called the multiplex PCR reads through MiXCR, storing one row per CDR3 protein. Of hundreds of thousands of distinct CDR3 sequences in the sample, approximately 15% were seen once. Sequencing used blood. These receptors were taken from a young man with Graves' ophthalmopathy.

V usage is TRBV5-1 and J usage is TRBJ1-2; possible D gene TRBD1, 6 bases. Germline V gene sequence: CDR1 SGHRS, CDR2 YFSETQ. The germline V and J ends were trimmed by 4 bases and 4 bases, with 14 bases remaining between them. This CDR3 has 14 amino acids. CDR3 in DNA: TGCGCCAGCAGCCTCCAGGGGCGAGTCTATGGCTACACCTTC. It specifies CASSLQGRVYGYTF.

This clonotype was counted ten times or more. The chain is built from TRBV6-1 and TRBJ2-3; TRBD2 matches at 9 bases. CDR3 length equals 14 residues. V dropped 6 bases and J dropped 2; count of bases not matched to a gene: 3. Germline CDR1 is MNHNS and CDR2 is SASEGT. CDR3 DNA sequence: TGTGCCAGCAGGGGACTAGCAATCACAGATACGCAGTATTTT. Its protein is CASRGLAITDTQYF.

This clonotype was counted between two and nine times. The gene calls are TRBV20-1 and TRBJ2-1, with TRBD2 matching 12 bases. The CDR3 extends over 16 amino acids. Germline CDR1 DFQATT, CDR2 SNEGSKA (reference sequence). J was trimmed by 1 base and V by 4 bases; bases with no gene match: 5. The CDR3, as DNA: TGCAGTGCTAAAGATCTAGCGGGAGGGTCCTACAATGAGCAGTTCTTC. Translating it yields CSAKDLAGGSYNEQFF.

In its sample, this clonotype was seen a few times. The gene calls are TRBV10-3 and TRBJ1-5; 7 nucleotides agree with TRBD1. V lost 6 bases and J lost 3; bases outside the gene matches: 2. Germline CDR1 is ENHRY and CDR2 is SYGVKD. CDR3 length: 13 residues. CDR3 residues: CAIRGTDNQPQHF. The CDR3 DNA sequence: TGTGCCATCAGGGGGACAGACAATCAGCCCCAGCATTTT.

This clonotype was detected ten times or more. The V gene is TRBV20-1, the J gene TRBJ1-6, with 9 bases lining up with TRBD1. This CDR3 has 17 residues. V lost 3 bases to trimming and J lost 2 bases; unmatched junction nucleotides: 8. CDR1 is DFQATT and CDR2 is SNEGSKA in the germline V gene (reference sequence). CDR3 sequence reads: CSASGQGPLPYNSPLHF. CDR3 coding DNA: TGCAGTGCTAGTGGACAGGGGCCCCTCCCCTATAATTCACCCCTCCACTTT.

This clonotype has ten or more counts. CDR3 sequence: CASTVGQGARNTEAFF. The CDR3 DNA reads as TGTGCCAGTACCGTGGGACAGGGGGCGCGGAACACTGAAGCTTTCTTT. This chain joins TRBV19 and TRBJ1-1; 12 bases match TRBD1. The CDR3 runs 16 residues. V shed 7 bases and J 1 base; nucleotides not matched to a gene: 7. Germline loops: CDR1 LNHDA, CDR2 SQIVND (reference sequence).

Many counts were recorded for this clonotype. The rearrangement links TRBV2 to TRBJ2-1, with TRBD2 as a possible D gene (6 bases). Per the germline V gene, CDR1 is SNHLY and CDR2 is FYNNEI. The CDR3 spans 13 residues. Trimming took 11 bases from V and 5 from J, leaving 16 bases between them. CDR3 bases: TGTGCCTGTTTGGTAGCGGAGGACAATGAGCAGTTCTTC. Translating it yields CACLVAEDNEQFF.